Here is one TCR beta chain with its context. Its specificity is not known. Amplification of TCR beta CDR3 regions was performed using RNA transcripts as template. During a first-round RT-PCR of the TCR CDR3, the HTBI primer set was used. TCRdb ran MiXCR on the multiplex PCR reads and lists one entry per CDR3 protein. The table includes about 530,000 distinct CDR3 sequences, more than 15% detected once. This entry belongs to a study of T cells in Graves' hyperthyroidism and ophthalmopathy. Study information: Peripheral blood was taken when the disease was first diagnosed, before any treatment began. Study-wide points: Stable hyperthyroidism was separated from ophthalmopathy by a model based on 13 V-J features.

Germline CDR1 and CDR2: SGHTA and FQGTGA. The ends lost 5 bases at V and 8 bases at J; junction bases unmatched: 17. The CDR3 contains 17 residues. Out of approximately 10 ml of fresh peripheral blood came the PBMCs. The sample was blood. This clonotype was sampled from a woman aged 18-35 years with Graves' ophthalmopathy. The chain is built from TRBV7-3 and TRBJ2-3, with 9 positions matching TRBD2. The CDR3 is CASSPLGGGLAKGTQYF. CDR3 DNA sequence: TGTGCCAGCAGCCCCCTCGGGGGTGGACTAGCGAAGGGTACGCAGTATTTT.